The TCR beta chain under discussion was sequenced for a study of blood T cell repertoires in COVID-19. Study-wide background: Sample material is recorded as cDNA or gDNA derived from T cells, B-cell-depleted T cells, or PBMCs.

About this clone itself: This sample includes further DNA sequences coding for the same CDR3.

Original analysis: From reference gene primer amplification, estimates of nucleated cell counts were derived. This table comes from immunoSEQ multiplex PCR, and its TCRdb copy is limited to in-frame clones, with some not included. V and J calls and clone size are given by that table; D and trimming were obtained from the DNA. Among about 280,000 clones, around 90% were seen once, and the ten largest hold approximately 2.2%. Looked up from germline, CDR1 is SGDLS and CDR2 is YYNGEE. Trimming removed 0 bases from V and 5 bases from J; junction bases left unmatched: 2. This CDR3 spans 15 amino acids. The chain links TRBV9 to TRBJ2-2, with 9 positions matching TRBD2. What was sequenced was peripheral blood. This receptor was identified in a man aged 45-60 years with acute or convalescent COVID-19. This CDR3 is CASSVGGGATGELFF. DNA for the CDR3: TGTGCCAGCAGCGTAGGCGGGGGGGCGACCGGGGAGCTGTTTTTT.